This T cell receptor (beta chain) is from a study of blood T cells in healthy people across ages. Study at large: About one barcoded TCR beta cDNA was captured per two T cells.

There are 14 residues in the CDR3. A second PCR of roughly 7 to 11 cycles used a sample-barcoded 5' primer and a J-beta primer mix. Each CDR3 protein is one row after TCRdb ran MiXCR on the 5' RACE reads. The sample shows about a million distinct CDR3 sequences, approximately 50% of them seen only once. Study-wide results and limits: It was not possible, with unsorted PBMCs, to conclusively compare naive and antigen-experienced cells. The study found TCR beta diversity correlated strongly with naive T cell percentage.

As concerns this clonotype: The target antigen is unknown. Sequence at one end of the junction differs from germline and may be a read error.

Sequencing was carried out using blood. This sequence originates from a woman in her sixties or seventies in good health. The V call is TRBV12-3 or TRBV12-4, the J call TRBJ1-6, with 8 bases identical to TRBD1. This chain's CDR3 is CAGSQGARNSPLHF. In nucleotides, the CDR3 is TGTGCCGGCAGTCAGGGGGCGCGTAATTCACCCCTCCACTTT.